This TCR beta chain was sequenced in a study of blood T cells in healthy people across ages (dated by TCRdb to between 2014 and 2017). About the study as a whole: In model experiments, template switching captured about one uniquely barcoded TCR beta cDNA molecule for every two T cells. Using deep sequencing normalized with unique cDNA molecular identifiers, the study measured how TCR beta repertoire diversity changes with age. For two donors (one aged 18 to 30 and one aged 80 or older), the study analyzed two additional independent replicas of 1 million unique cDNA reads from the same blood draw. Donors were grouped into four age groups: young (average approximately 16 years), middle-aged (around 39), aged (around 60) and long-lived (less than 85). To avoid experimental bias, donors of different ages were randomly spread across the sequencing lanes. Points the paper makes about the study in general: As age increased, observed TCR beta diversity per million T cells dropped in a roughly linear way, and a significant reduction was already evident by age around 41. Since profiling was done on bulk unsorted PBMCs, naive and antigen-experienced compartments could not be conclusively compared. The percentage of naive T cells measured by flow cytometry correlated strongly with observed TCR beta diversity. Donor CMV infection status was unknown, potentially confounding age-related changes in expanded clonotypes. Estimates of total diversity based on one million sequenced T cells were considered lower bounds and underestimates. Compared with the aged group, the long-lived group had more naive CD4+ T cells, fewer expanded clones and increased TCR diversity, a pattern suggesting age selection.

V lost 4 bases and J lost 8 bases, and the count of bases not matched to a germline gene is 10. The germline V gene provides CDR1 MGHDK and CDR2 SYGVNS. The CDR3 starts with the cysteine, ends with the phenylalanine, and has 16 residues. Only the CDR3 DNA stays, 48 bases, in frame from base 1. Remarks on this clonotype: It has no known antigen specificity. There are no base qualities to consult, and no much larger clone falls within one base.

The roughly 42 donors, aged roughly 6 to 95 years, were systemically healthy Caucasian individuals from Russia. Roughly 11 milliliters of peripheral blood were drawn from each donor into EDTA-treated Vacutainer tubes. Ficoll-Paque density-gradient centrifugation was used to isolate PBMCs, with at least 7 million obtained per sample. Trizol reagent was used to extract total RNA from the PBMCs, yielding at least 5.5 micrograms per sample. For every donor, an aliquot of PBMCs went through flow cytometry to measure the percentages of naive CD45RAhigh/CD27high T cells. Library prep was done by 5' RACE. The instrument was an Illumina HiSeq 2500. A second roughly 6 to 12 cycle PCR used a sample-barcoded 5' primer and a J-beta primer mix. A unique molecular identifier was introduced onto each TCR beta cDNA molecule by a template-switch 5' adaptor carrying 12 random nucleotides. Each sample yielded at least 2.5 million CDR3-containing paired-end reads. All of the RNA was converted into first-strand cDNA using the Mint cDNA synthesis kit, with a TRBC-specific oligonucleotide serving as the primer. Following uracil-DNA glycosylase treatment, a first 18-cycle PCR with universal primers M1SS and BC2_uni_R was performed on all cDNA. On the study's bioinformatics: Normalization of each sample was performed by random selection of 1 million high-quality reads, each carrying a distinct molecular identifier. Instead of being binned into consensus sequences, reads with shared molecular identifiers were discarded. MiTCR, run with a Q25 quality threshold and the strictest error-elimination algorithm, handled CDR3 identification, clonotype clustering and error correction. A nonparametric unseen species model with Euler transformation was used to estimate lower-bound total TCR beta diversity. In-frame beta chains were kept once TCRdb had trimmed the public reads at Q25 with fastp and called clones with MiXCR. Identical CDR3 protein sequences are pooled into one entry, listed with their most common genes and DNA. Clone size and V and J calls follow TCRdb, not the original study. This sample holds approximately 800,000 distinct CDR3 sequences; approximately 59% were observed only once. Of the sample, 25% to 35% falls within the top ten clones.

The receptor's source is a man younger than 45 in good health. The specimen was blood. The chain was built from TRBV25-1 and TRBJ2-1, and 11 junctional nucleotides match TRBD1. The CDR3 amino acid sequence is: CASSGPQGQGVDEQFF. The DNA sequence is as follows: TGTGCCAGCAGTGGCCCCCAGGGACAGGGGGTAGATGAGCAGTTCTTC.